Each of the 19 T cell receptor beta chains below was sequenced from the same sample in a study of graft-versus-host responses after intestinal transplantation. The assay was immunoSEQ multiplex PCR, and TCRdb's table has in-frame clones only and misses some. The data contain 85,000 to 90,000 clones, roughly 90% of them singletons. These receptors' antigens are unknown. Sequencing was performed on unstimulated CD4+ T cells sorted from spleen or lymph node cells, taken before intestinal transplant. Receptors were obtained from a human donor who received an intestinal transplant.

The chain recombines TRBV10-3 with TRBJ2-5; D might be TRBD2 (6 bases). Trimming removed 4 bases at V and 5 bases at J, with 11 bases between. Germline V lookup: CDR1 ENHRY, CDR2 SYGVKD. This CDR3 is built from 13 residues. CDR3 coding DNA: TGTGCCATCAGTGTCGGAGGGCCGGAGACCCAGTACTTC. Its translation is CAISVGGPETQYF.

This chain joins TRBV7-3 and TRBJ2-2, with TRBD2 identical over 9 bases. Per germline, CDR1 SGHTA and CDR2 FQGTGA. The CDR3 is made up of 15 amino acids. The V and J ends lost 0 bases and 4 bases, in that order; junction bases with no gene match: 0. CDR3 sequence: CASSLTSGGTGELFF. In nucleotides, the CDR3 is TGTGCCAGCAGCTTAACTAGCGGGGGCACCGGGGAGCTGTTTTTT.

This chain's CDR3 is CASSAKDRGKKWYTEAFF. In DNA, the CDR3 is TGTGCCAGCAGCGCGAAGGACAGGGGAAAGAAGTGGTACACTGAAGCTTTCTTT. V usage is TRBV9 and J usage is TRBJ1-1; 9 bases align to TRBD1. Per the germline V gene, CDR1 is SGDLS and CDR2 is YYNGEE. The ends lost 3 bases at V and 3 bases at J; junction bases unmatched: 15. The CDR3 sequence is 18 residues long.

The chain carries TRBV2 and TRBJ1-1; D call uncertain. CDR1 SNHLY and CDR2 FYNNEI come from the germline V gene. The V end was cut by 6 bases, the J end by 5 bases, with 16 bases between. The CDR3 runs 14 residues. CDR3 in DNA: TGTGCCAGCAGCAAAGGGAGGGAGAGGACTGAAGCTTTCTTT. Translated: CASSKGRERTEAFF. The variable domain in full, with the rest retrieved from reference TRBV2 and TRBJ1-1, is EPEVTQTPSHQVTQMGQEVILRCVPISNHLYFYWYRQILGQKVEFLVSFYNNEISEKSEIFDDQFSVERPDGSNFTLKIRSTKLEDSAMYFCASSKGRERTEAFFGQGTRLTVV.

This chain links TRBV19 with TRBJ2-5, with D hard to call. The CDR3 totals 12 residues. Germline V gene lookup returns CDR1 LNHDA and CDR2 SQIVND (reference sequence). Trimming stripped 7 bases from V and 5 bases from J, with 11 bases between. CDR3 sequence (DNA): TGTGCCAGTAAAAGTTGGGCGGAGACCCAGTACTTC. Translating gives CASKSWAETQYF.

This clone was recorded once. The chain couples TRBV11-2 to TRBJ2-1; no clear D. V was trimmed by 1 base and J by 9 bases, leaving 10 bases between them. Germline V CDR1 and CDR2: SGHAT, FQNNGV. The CDR3 length is 13 residues. CDR3 nucleotides: TGTGCCAGCAGCTTAGTAAGACTTCCTGAGCAGTTCTTC. Amino acid sequence: CASSLVRLPEQFF.

The chain carries TRBV6-5 and TRBJ2-3; 7 positions agree with TRBD2. The CDR3 is 12 amino acids. Looked up from germline, CDR1 is MNHEY and CDR2 is SVGAGI. V lost 8 bases to trimming and J lost 8 bases; unmatched junction nucleotides: 7. The DNA for the CDR3 is TGTGCCAGCTGGCGTAGCGGGTCTACGCAGTATTTT. The encoded protein is CASWRSGSTQYF.

This sequence joins TRBV18 and TRBJ2-1; D may be TRBD2 (6 bases). CDR1 and CDR2 from the germline V gene are KGHSH and LQKENI. Trimming shortened V by 3 bases and J by 2 bases, and 11 bases separated the two germline ends. This CDR3 is built from 15 residues. The CDR3 region has the DNA TGTGCCAGCTCACCGGACGGCGGGGCCTACAATGAGCAGTTCTTC. Translating it yields CASSPDGGAYNEQFF. Full variable domain (rest looked up from reference TRBV18 and TRBJ2-1): NAGVMQNPRHLVRRRGQEARLRCSPMKGHSHVYWYRQLPEEGLKFMVYLQKENIIDESGMPKERFSAEFPKEGPSILRIQQVVRGDSAAYFCASSPDGGAYNEQFFGPGTRLTVL.

This chain joins TRBV21-1 and TRBJ1-1. TRBV21-1 is reported as a pseudogene. The CDR3 sequence is 14 residues long. The CDR3 DNA reads as TGTGCCAGCAGCAAAGGGTACCGAGGCACTGAAGCTTTCTTT. Translated: CASSKGYRGTEAFF.

The gene calls are TRBV7-6 and TRBJ2-7; TRBD1 agrees at 7 bases. The CDR3 runs 15 residues. CDR1 and CDR2 from the germline V gene are SGHVS and FNYEAQ. V dropped 5 bases and J dropped 0; count of bases not matched to a gene: 7. The CDR3 nucleotides are TGTGCCAGCAGCCGGCGGACAGGACTCTCCTACGAGCAGTACTTC. Protein sequence: CASSRRTGLSYEQYF.

V gene TRBV18 combines with J gene TRBJ2-7, with TRBD1 matching over 8 bases. With 6 bases clipped from V and 5 bases from J, the junction kept 3 bases outside the gene matches. Per germline, CDR1 KGHSH and CDR2 LQKENI. The CDR3 has 12 residues. CDR3 sequence reads: CASSTQGDEQYF. For the CDR3, the DNA is TGTGCCAGCTCGACACAGGGGGACGAGCAGTACTTC.

The V call is TRBV2, the J call TRBJ1-1; 11 positions agree with TRBD1. J lost 7 bases, V lost 7 bases, and 11 bases had no gene match. CDR1 SNHLY and CDR2 FYNNEI come from the germline V gene. The CDR3 has 15 amino acids. The CDR3 DNA reads TGTGCCAGCAACGGACAGGGGGCCAGTTCGGGTGAAGCTTTCTTT. The encoded protein is CASNGQGASSGEAFF.

The chain links TRBV5-1 to TRBJ2-5; 8 positions agree with TRBD1. V trimming: 3 bases; J trimming: 4 bases; junction bases outside the gene matches: 11. The germline gives CDR1 SGHRS, CDR2 YFSETQ. CDR3 length: 16 amino acids. The CDR3 nucleotides read TGCGCCAGCAGCTGGCCGACAGGGGTCGACGGAGAGACCCAGTACTTC. Its translation is CASSWPTGVDGETQYF. The whole variable domain, remainder taken from reference TRBV5-1 and TRBJ2-5, is KAGVTQTPRYLIKTRGQQVTLSCSPISGHRSVSWYQQTPGQGLQFLFEYFSETQRNKGNFPGRFSGRQFSNSRSEMNVSTLELGDSALYLCASSWPTGVDGETQYFGPGTRLLVL.

The DNA for the CDR3 is TGTGCCAGCAGCGCCAGCGGGGGGGCCTACACCGGGGAGCTGTTTTTT. Translated, it gives CASSASGGAYTGELFF. The V call is TRBV7-6, the J call TRBJ2-2; 10 bases map to TRBD2. Germline V gene data show CDR1 as SGHVS and CDR2 as FNYEAQ. The CDR3 length is 16 residues. V shed 5 bases and J 3 bases; nucleotides not matched to a gene: 6. The full variable domain, in which reference TRBV7-6 and TRBJ2-2 provide the parts outside the CDR3, is GAGVSQSPRYKVTKRGQDVALRCDPISGHVSLYWYRQALGQGPEFLTYFNYEAQQDKSGLPNDRFSAERPEGSISTLTIQRTEQRDSAMYRCASSASGGAYTGELFFGEGSRLTVL.

This chain connects TRBV5-1 to TRBJ1-2; D is perhaps TRBD1 (5 bases). The V end was cut by 4 bases, the J end by 8 bases, with 12 bases between. The CDR3 has 12 residues. The germline V gene has CDR1 SGHRS and CDR2 YFSETQ. In nucleotides, the CDR3 is TGCGCCAGCAGCCCCCCGGGGGACGGCTACACCTTC. Amino acid sequence: CASSPPGDGYTF. The variable domain in full, completed from reference TRBV5-1 and TRBJ1-2, reads KAGVTQTPRYLIKTRGQQVTLSCSPISGHRSVSWYQQTPGQGLQFLFEYFSETQRNKGNFPGRFSGRQFSNSRSEMNVSTLELGDSALYLCASSPPGDGYTFGSGTRLTVV.

The CDR3 region has the DNA TGCGCCAGCAGCCAAGAGGGACTAGCGTCCAGCTCCTACAATGAGCAGTTCTTC. Protein product: CASSQEGLASSSYNEQFF. This sequence joins TRBV4-1 and TRBJ2-1; TRBD2 matches at 10 bases. V dropped 0 bases and J dropped 0; count of bases not matched to a gene: 5. The CDR3 covers 18 residues. Germline V gene data show CDR1 as MGHRA and CDR2 as YSYEKL.

The chain is built from TRBV5-6 and TRBJ2-5, with TRBD2 matching over 10 bases. V gave up 4 bases and J gave up 7 bases; unmatched junction bases: 13. The germline V gene encodes CDR1 SGHDT and CDR2 YYEEEE. The CDR3 sequence is 16 residues long. The CDR3 nucleotides read TGTGCCAGCAGCCAACGAGCGGGGGGGGGAATAGGGACCCAGTACTTC. It encodes CASSQRAGGGIGTQYF.

The chain employs TRBV5-1 and TRBJ2-3, with 8 bases fitting TRBD2. The V segment lost 1 base and the J segment 2 bases; nucleotides outside the gene matches: 9. The CDR3 totals 17 residues. Germline values: CDR1 SGHRS, CDR2 YFSETQ. DNA of the CDR3: TGCGCCAGCAGCTTGTGGGTTAGCGGGGCAGACACAGATACGCAGTATTTT. Translating gives CASSLWVSGADTDTQYF.

The V and J genes are TRBV6-6 and TRBJ2-7, with a tentative D call TRBD1 (6 bases). CDR3 length: 14 amino acids. Germline V gives CDR1 MNHNY, CDR2 SVGAGI (reference sequence). V shed 4 bases and J shed 6 bases, with 16 bases lying between them. The CDR3: CASSFIPGQTEQYF. In DNA form, the CDR3 reads TGTGCCAGCAGTTTCATCCCGGGACAAACCGAGCAGTACTTC.